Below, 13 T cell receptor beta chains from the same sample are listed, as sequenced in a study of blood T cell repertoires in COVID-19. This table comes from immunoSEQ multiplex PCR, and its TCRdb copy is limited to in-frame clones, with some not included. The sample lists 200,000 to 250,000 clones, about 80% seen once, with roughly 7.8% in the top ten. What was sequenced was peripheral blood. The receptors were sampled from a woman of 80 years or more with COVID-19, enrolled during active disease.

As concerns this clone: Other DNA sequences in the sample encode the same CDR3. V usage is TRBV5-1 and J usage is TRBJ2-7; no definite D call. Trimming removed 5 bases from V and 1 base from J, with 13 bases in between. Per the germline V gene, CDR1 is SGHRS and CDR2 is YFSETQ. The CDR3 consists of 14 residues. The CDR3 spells CASRVGSGSYEQYF. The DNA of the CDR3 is TGCGCCAGCAGGGTCGGGTCTGGGTCCTACGAGCAGTACTTC.

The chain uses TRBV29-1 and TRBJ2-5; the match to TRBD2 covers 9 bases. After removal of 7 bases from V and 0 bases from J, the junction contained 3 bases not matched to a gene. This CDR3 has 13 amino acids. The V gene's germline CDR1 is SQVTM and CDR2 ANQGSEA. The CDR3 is CSASGVYQETQYF. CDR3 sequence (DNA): TGCAGCGCTAGCGGGGTGTACCAAGAGACCCAGTACTTC. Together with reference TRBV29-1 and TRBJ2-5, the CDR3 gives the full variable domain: SAVISQKPSRDICQRGTSLTIQCQVDSQVTMMFWYRQQPGQSLTLIATANQGSEATYESGFVIDKFPISRPNLTFSTLTVSNMSPEDSSIYLCSASGVYQETQYFGPGTRLLVL.

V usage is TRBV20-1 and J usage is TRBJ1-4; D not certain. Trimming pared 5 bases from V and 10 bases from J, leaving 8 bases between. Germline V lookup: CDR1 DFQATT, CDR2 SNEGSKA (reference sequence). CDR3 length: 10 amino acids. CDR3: CSASEGKLFF. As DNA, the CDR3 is TGCAGTGCTTCGGAGGGAAAACTGTTTTTT.

The CDR3 DNA sequence: TGCGCCAGCAGCCAAGGGAGCGGCGCCGCAGATACGCAGTATTTT. Encoded protein: CASSQGSGAADTQYF. The chain combines TRBV4-1 with TRBJ2-3, with D perhaps TRBD2 (5 bases). The length of the CDR3 is 15 residues. Germline assignment: CDR1 MGHRA and CDR2 YSYEKL. The V end was cut by 1 base, the J end by 4 bases, with 12 bases between.

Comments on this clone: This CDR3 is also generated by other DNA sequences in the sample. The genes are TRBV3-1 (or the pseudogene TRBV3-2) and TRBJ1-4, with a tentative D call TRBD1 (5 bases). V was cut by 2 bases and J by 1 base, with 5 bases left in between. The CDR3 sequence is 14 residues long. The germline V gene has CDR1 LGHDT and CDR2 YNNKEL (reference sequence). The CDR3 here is CASSQRGTNEKLFF. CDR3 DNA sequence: TGTGCCAGCAGCCAAAGGGGAACTAATGAAAAACTGTTTTTT.

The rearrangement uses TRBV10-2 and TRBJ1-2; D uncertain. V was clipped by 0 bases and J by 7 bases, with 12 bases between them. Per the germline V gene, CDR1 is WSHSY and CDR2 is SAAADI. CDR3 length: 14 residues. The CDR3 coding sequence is TGCGCCAGCAGTGAGTCCTTTTCGTCAGGTGGCTACACCTTC. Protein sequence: CASSESFSSGGYTF.

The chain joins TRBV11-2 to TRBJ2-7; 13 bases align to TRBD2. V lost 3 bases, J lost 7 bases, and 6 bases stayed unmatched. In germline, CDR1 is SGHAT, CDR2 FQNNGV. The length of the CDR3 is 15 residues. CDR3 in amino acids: CASSFTSGGAREQYF. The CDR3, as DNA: TGTGCCAGCAGCTTTACTAGCGGGGGGGCAAGGGAGCAGTACTTC.

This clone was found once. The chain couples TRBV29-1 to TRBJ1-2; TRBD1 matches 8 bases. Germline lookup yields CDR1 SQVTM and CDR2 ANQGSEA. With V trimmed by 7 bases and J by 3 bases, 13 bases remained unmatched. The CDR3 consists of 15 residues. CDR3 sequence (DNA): TGCAGCGCGAGGACAGGGCAGGCGTCAGACTATGGCTACACCTTC. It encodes CSARTGQASDYGYTF. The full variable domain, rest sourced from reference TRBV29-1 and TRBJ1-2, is SAVISQKPSRDICQRGTSLTIQCQVDSQVTMMFWYRQQPGQSLTLIATANQGSEATYESGFVIDKFPISRPNLTFSTLTVSNMSPEDSSIYLCSARTGQASDYGYTFGSGTRLTVV.

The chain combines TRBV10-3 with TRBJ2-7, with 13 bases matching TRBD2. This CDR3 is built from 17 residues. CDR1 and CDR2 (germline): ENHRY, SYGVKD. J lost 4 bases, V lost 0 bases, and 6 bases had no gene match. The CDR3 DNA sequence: TGTGCCATCAGTGAGTCACTAGCGGGAGGGGGCGTTTACGAGCAGTACTTC. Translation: CAISESLAGGGVYEQYF.

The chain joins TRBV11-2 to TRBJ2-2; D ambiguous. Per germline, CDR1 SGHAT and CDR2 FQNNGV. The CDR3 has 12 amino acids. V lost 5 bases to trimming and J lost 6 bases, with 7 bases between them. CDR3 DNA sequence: TGTGCCAGCAGCGCGGATGCCGGGGAGCTGTTTTTT. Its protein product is CASSADAGELFF.

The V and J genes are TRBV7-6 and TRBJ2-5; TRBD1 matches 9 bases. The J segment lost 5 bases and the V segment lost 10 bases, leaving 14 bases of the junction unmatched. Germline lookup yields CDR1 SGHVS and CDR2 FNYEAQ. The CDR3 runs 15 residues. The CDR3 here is CATDRGGLPGETQYF. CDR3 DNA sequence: TGTGCCACCGACAGGGGGGGACTACCAGGGGAGACCCAGTACTTC.

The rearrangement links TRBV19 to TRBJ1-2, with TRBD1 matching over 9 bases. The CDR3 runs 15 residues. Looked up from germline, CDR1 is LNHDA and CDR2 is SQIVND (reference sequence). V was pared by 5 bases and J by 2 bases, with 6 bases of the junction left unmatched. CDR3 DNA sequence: TGTGCCAGTAGTTTACAGGGGGCCGCCAACTATGGCTACACCTTC. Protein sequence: CASSLQGAANYGYTF.

DNA of the CDR3: TGTGCCAGCAGCCGGGGAGGGAATGGTTGGTTCGAATATGAGCAGTTCTTC. Its translation: CASSRGGNGWFEYEQFF. The genes are TRBV14 and TRBJ2-1, with TRBD2 identical over 7 bases. With V trimmed by 4 bases and J by 8 bases, 17 bases remained unmatched. Germline V gene data show CDR1 as SGHDN and CDR2 as FVKESK. The CDR3 loop spans 17 amino acids.